This TCR beta chain originates from a study of blood T cells in healthy people across ages. Study-wide findings and caveats: Per million T cells, TCR beta diversity dropped about linearly as age rose.

This clonotype was counted once. Its antigen is not known. The CDR3 is 18 amino acids. The V gene end was trimmed by 1 base and the J gene end by 8 bases; junction bases not matched to a gene: 16. Germline CDR1 and CDR2: SGHTA and FQGNSA. Primed by a sample-barcoded 5' primer and a J-beta primer mix, a second PCR proceeded for 7 to 11 cycles. Sequencing recovered at least 3 million CDR3-containing paired-end reads from each sample. Via MiXCR, TCRdb re-called the 5' RACE reads, giving one row per CDR3 protein. The sample has about 930,000 distinct CDR3 sequences; 29% are singletons. This same sample was also part of a study on T cells of mothers and their children. That source adds: The study recruited three healthy Caucasian mothers and their six children as donors. Second-round PCR products received sample barcodes and 2-4 random nucleotides from the M1S primer.

The sequencing input was blood. The chain carries TRBV7-2 and TRBJ1-2, with 10 bases identical to TRBD1. This sequence originates from a middle-aged woman in good health. The CDR3 coding sequence is TGTGCCAGCAGCTTAGAGGGGACAGGGGCCTGGTCGTCTATGGGCTACACCTTC. As protein: CASSLEGTGAWSSMGYTF.